This T cell receptor beta chain was identified in a study of T cells after yellow fever vaccination. Per germline, CDR1 MRHNA and CDR2 SNTAGT. This CDR3 is built from 15 residues. Trimming removed 2 bases from V and 6 bases from J; junction bases left unmatched: 5. TCRdb reprocessed the 5' RACE reads via MiXCR and lists one record per CDR3 protein. The table lists approximately 150,000 distinct CDR3 sequences, around 9.7% of them singletons, with around 35% in the top ten. This clonotype was seen repeatedly, ten times or more. The rearrangement links TRBV6-4 to TRBJ2-2, with 8 bases identical to TRBD1. This receptor was taken from a man aged 18 to 29 who received the YFV17D yellow fever vaccine. Specimen: CD8+ T cells sorted from PBMCs, collected 45 days after the yellow fever booster vaccination. The CDR3 DNA follows: TGTGCCAGCAGTGACGGCAGGGGGCATTCCGGGGAGCTGTTTTTT. It specifies CASSDGRGHSGELFF.